One T cell receptor beta chain is described in this entry. The trim removed 7 bases at V and 2 bases at J, leaving 5 bases unmatched. The CDR3 is 14 amino acids. CDR1 is LNHDA, CDR2 SQIVND, per germline (reference sequence). This entry belongs to a study of T cell changes during pregnancy in multiple sclerosis. Sequencing was performed with immunoSEQ multiplex PCR; in TCRdb, only in-frame clones are kept and a portion is missing. Of roughly 53,000 clones listed, around nine tenths are singletons. The chain recombines TRBV19 with TRBJ2-3; 8 bases agree with TRBD2. Material: CD8+ T cells from peripheral blood mononuclear cells, obtained before pregnancy. This receptor was taken from a female donor with multiple sclerosis, enrolled in a pregnancy study. CDR3 in amino acids: CASMLAGITDTQYF. CDR3 in DNA: TGTGCCAGTATGTTAGCGGGGATCACAGATACGCAGTATTTT. Supplemented by reference TRBV19 and TRBJ2-3, the full variable domain reads DGGITQSPKYLFRKEGQNVTLSCEQNLNHDAMYWYRQDPGQGLRLIYYSQIVNDFQKGDIAEGYSVSREKKESFPLTVTSAQKNPTAFYLCASMLAGITDTQYFGPGTRLTVL.